These 5 T cell receptor beta chains originate from one sample sequenced in a study of CD8+ T cells in alopecia areata. Obtained from alopecia areata patients were lesional scalp punch biopsies along with peripheral blood. Sequencing templates came from extracted RNA that was reverse transcribed into cDNA. Sequenced by immunoSEQ multiplex PCR; TCRdb stores in-frame clones only, minus some. The sample records 12,000 or so clones, about three fifths being singletons. Sequencing was carried out using skin. These receptors all come from a human donor with alopecia areata.

The chain uses TRBV28 and TRBJ2-4, with a possible D match to TRBD2 (7 bases). This CDR3 is 16 amino acids long. CDR1 is MDHEN and CDR2 is SYDVKM in the germline V gene. V was pared by 3 bases and J by 0 bases, with 12 bases between. The CDR3 protein is CASSFWEGVAKNIQYF. In DNA, the CDR3 is TGTGCCAGCAGTTTCTGGGAGGGGGTAGCCAAAAACATTCAGTACTTC.

This clone was picked up a small number of times. The V call is TRBV29-1, the J call TRBJ2-5; maybe TRBD1 (6 bases). The germline CDR1 and CDR2 sequences are SQVTM and ANQGSEA. V lost 0 bases and J 9 bases, leaving 17 bases between the germline ends. The CDR3 is 14 residues long. CDR3 DNA sequence: TGCAGCGTTGAAGATCATAGGGGGTTGGGCGCCCAGTACTTC. Translation: CSVEDHRGLGAQYF. The full variable domain, rest sourced from reference TRBV29-1 and TRBJ2-5, is SAVISQKPSRDICQRGTSLTIQCQVDSQVTMMFWYRQQPGQSLTLIATANQGSEATYESGFVIDKFPISRPNLTFSTLTVSNMSPEDSSIYLCSVEDHRGLGAQYFGPGTRLLVL.

The chain carries TRBV6-4 and TRBJ2-2, with a weak D call TRBD1 (6 bases). V was clipped by 10 bases and J by 3 bases, with 15 bases between them. Germline CDR1 and CDR2: MRHNA and SNTAGT. The length of the CDR3 is 14 residues. CDR3 sequence (DNA): TGTGCCACCAGAGGGGGAGAGGACACCGGGGAGCTGTTTTTT. This gives the protein CATRGGEDTGELFF.

This clone occurred a few times. The chain is built from TRBV15 and TRBJ2-1; 9 nucleotides align to TRBD2. The ends lost 0 bases at V and 6 bases at J; junction bases unmatched: 6. This CDR3 has 16 residues. Germline V gene data show CDR1 as LNHNV and CDR2 as YYDKDF (reference sequence). In nucleotides, the CDR3 is TGTGCCACCAGCAGAGACGGACGCGGGAGGGCCAATGAGCAGTTCTTC. This sequence encodes CATSRDGRGRANEQFF.

This clone was seen a few times. The gene calls are TRBV19 and TRBJ1-1; 12 nucleotides align to TRBD1. This CDR3 region has 17 residues. Per germline, CDR1 LNHDA and CDR2 SQIVND (reference sequence). The V segment lost 9 bases and the J segment 1 base; nucleotides outside the gene matches: 12. CDR3 sequence (DNA): TGTGCCAGCACCCGATCCGGGACAGGGGGCGCGAACACTGAAGCTTTCTTT. Protein: CASTRSGTGGANTEAFF.